This TCR beta chain was identified in a study of blood T cell repertoires in COVID-19 (dated by TCRdb to the early 2020s). Regarding the research as a whole: Collaborator samples came from the United States, Italy and Spain and covered acute and convalescent phases of COVID-19. The material from the prospective study consisted of cDNA or gDNA derived from T cells, B-cell-depleted T cells, or PBMCs. Deeply sampled blood TCRbeta repertoires from subjects exposed to, actively infected with, or recovered from COVID-19 were included in the dataset. The repertoires were released in a freely available public database intended as a resource for research on the immune response to SARS-CoV-2. The samples were drawn from the first 160 participants of the ongoing ImmuneRACE study and from over 950 subjects provided by 6 global collaborators. A de-identified subject ID, COVID-19 status, age in years and sex were almost always included in the sample metadata. HLA class I and class II types, where available, came from metadata supplied by the sample provider rather than from assay-based typing. Here is what the overall study found, with its caveats: The quantity of clinical and demographic metadata differed by source and by participant and was supplied without curation.

This clone was seen a handful of times. What antigen it recognizes has not been identified. No much larger clonotype is one base removed from it; base qualities were not supplied. The CDR3 runs 12 residues from the cysteine to the phenylalanine. The retained sequence is limited to the CDR3, 36 bases, with the frame set at the first base. Trimming removed 3 bases from V and 8 bases from J; the gene matches leave 1 base unexplained. CDR1 SQVTM and CDR2 ANQGSEA were looked up in the germline V gene. TCRbeta CDR3 regions were amplified from genomic DNA by means of the immunoSEQ Assay, a bias-controlled multiplex PCR. The study's processing was this. The number of nucleated cells in each sample was estimated from the amplification of reference gene primers within the assay. To quantify the absolute abundance of each unique TCRbeta CDR3 rearrangement, sequence reads were collapsed and filtered. For each sample, productive Simpson clonality was calculated as the square root of Simpson's diversity index across productive rearrangements. Sourced from immuneACCESS, this table was stored by TCRdb with only in-frame sequences that have V and J called. A share of the clones is absent; for the studies checked, an unresolved V gene accounts for under half, and the remainder has no known explanation. That table supplies the V and J calls and clone size; D and trimming were determined from the DNA. The table for this sample lists about 58,000 clones; over 70% of them were counted only once. Nearly 5% of the sample is held by the ten biggest clonotypes.

Whole blood was collected in K2EDTA tubes by collaborating institutions according to the institutions' own protocols. For TCRbeta analysis, collaborators shipped samples as frozen whole blood, isolated PBMCs, or DNA extracted from either of those sample types. This TCR was sampled from a human donor in a cohort sampled during active COVID-19. The specimen was peripheral blood. The chain was built from TRBV29-1 and TRBJ1-2; 12 central bases correspond to TRBD1. The CDR3 region: CSVEGTGGGYTF. In nucleotides, the sequence is TGCAGCGTTGAGGGGACAGGGGGCGGCTACACCTTC.